Listed below are T cell receptor beta chains from one sample, sequenced in a study of shared clonotypes between healthy human individuals. Sequencing used immunoSEQ multiplex PCR; TCRdb keeps in-frame clones, though not all of them. The table records around 980,000 clones, approximately 80% of them present only once. Sequencing was carried out using memory CD4+ T cells from PBMCs. These TCRs come from a young man in good health. Some clones in this sample may be carry-over from other donors' samples. The CDR3 runs from the conserved cysteine through the conserved F or W. D genes are given only for firm matches. Clone size, where shown, is once, few, many, or a class for clones that have expanded.

V,J,D,size,DNA,CDR3
TRBV2,TRBJ2-1,-,few,TGTGCCAGCAGGCAGGGGTATGAGCAGTTCTTC,CASRQGYEQFF
TRBV11-2,TRBJ2-1,-,-,TGTGCCAGCAGCTCCGCTGGGGAGCAGTTCTTC,CASSSAGEQFF
TRBV5-8,TRBJ2-2,-,-,TGTGCCAGCAGCTTCTCCGTCGCGGCCGCCGGGGAGCTGTTTTTT,CASSFSVAAAGELFF
TRBV5-4,TRBJ2-6,-,-,TGTGCCAGCAGCTTGGGCAGTTTACCGATCTCTGGGGCCAACGTCCTGACTTTC,CASSLGSLPISGANVLTF
TRBV28,TRBJ2-7,TRBD1,-,TGTGCCAGCAGGGTCTCGGGACAGGGCTACGAGCAGTACTTC,CASRVSGQGYEQYF
TRBV7-9,TRBJ2-7,TRBD2,-,TGTGCCAGCAGCTCGCAACCTAGCGGGAGTGCCCACGAGCAGTACTTC,CASSSQPSGSAHEQYF
TRBV5-1,TRBJ2-7,TRBD1,-,TGCGCCAGCAGCAGCGGGTTCAGACAGGGGGCCTACGAGCAGTACTTC,CASSSGFRQGAYEQYF
TRBV2,TRBJ2-4,-,-,TGTGCCAGCAGTGAACTGCTGGGGTCGGGGAGCATTCAGTACTTC,CASSELLGSGSIQYF
TRBV4-1,TRBJ2-7,-,-,TGCGCCAGCAGCCAAGGGTCCGGGGCCCCATCCTCCTACGAGCAGTACTTC,CASSQGSGAPSSYEQYF
TRBV11-2,TRBJ2-1,-,-,TGTGCCACCTCACGGGACAATGAGCAGTTCTTC,CATSRDNEQFF
TRBV28,TRBJ2-4,-,-,TGTGCCAGCAGCCGCAGGGGGGGCGGAAGAAACATTCAGTACTTC,CASSRRGGGRNIQYF
TRBV18,TRBJ1-2,-,-,TGTGCCAGCTCACCACCAGGGACGGAGTATGGCTACACCTTC,CASSPPGTEYGYTF
TRBV6-5,TRBJ2-2,-,-,TGTGCCAGCAGTTACTATCTTACCGGGGAGCTGTTTTTT,CASSYYLTGELFF
TRBV6-6,TRBJ2-5,-,many,TGTGCCAGCAGTTACAGTCAAGAGACCCAGTACTTC,CASSYSQETQYF
TRBV4-1,TRBJ1-5,TRBD1,-,TGCGCCAGCAGCCAAGACGGGACAGCCTATCAGCCCCAGCATTTT,CASSQDGTAYQPQHF
TRBV7-3,TRBJ2-3,-,-,TGTGCCAGCAGCCAGACACGTGTCGATACGCAGTATTTT,CASSQTRVDTQYF
TRBV28,TRBJ1-1,TRBD1,-,TGTGCCAGCAACCCGAGGACAGGGAACACTGAAGCTTTCTTT,CASNPRTGNTEAFF
TRBV28,TRBJ2-7,-,-,TGTGCCAGCAGGCGATTCTACGAGCAGTACTTC,CASRRFYEQYF
TRBV7-3,TRBJ2-1,TRBD1,-,TGTGCCAGCAGCCCGAATCGACAGGGGGGGCAGTTCTTC,CASSPNRQGGQFF
TRBV7-2,TRBJ1-1,TRBD1,few,TGTGCCAGCAGCTCTCGGACAGGGAGGGGTACTGAAGCTTTCTTT,CASSSRTGRGTEAFF
TRBV7-3,TRBJ1-1,-,-,TGTGCCAGCAGCTTAGTACGAGGGAACACTGAAGCTTTCTTT,CASSLVRGNTEAFF
TRBV19,TRBJ1-1,-,once,TGTGCCAGTAGTCTCACTACACGTCAGGGGGAAGCTTTCTTT,CASSLTTRQGEAFF
TRBV7-7,TRBJ2-3,-,few,TGTGCCAGCAGCCCTCAGGACAGTTCCACAGATACGCAGTATTTT,CASSPQDSSTDTQYF
TRBV7-9,TRBJ1-2,TRBD1,few,TGTGCCAGCAGCTTGGGGACAGGGAACTATGGCTACACCTTC,CASSLGTGNYGYTF
TRBV23-1,TRBJ1-1,TRBD1,-,TGCGCCAGCAGTCGCCTCCCGGGACAGGACACTGAAGCTTTCTTT,CASSRLPGQDTEAFF
TRBV2,TRBJ1-4,-,-,TGTGCCAGCCAGGCACCAAAGAATGAAAAACTGTTTTTT,CASQAPKNEKLFF
TRBV9,TRBJ1-4,-,-,TGTGCCAGCAGCCAAGTAGGGGGAAGGGGTGAAAAACTGTTTTTT,CASSQVGGRGEKLFF
TRBV9,TRBJ2-5,-,many,TGTGCCAGCAGCGTAAGCCCTCAAGGGGAGACCCAGTACTTC,CASSVSPQGETQYF
TRBV29-1,TRBJ1-2,TRBD1,-,TGCAGCGTTGAGGCTAGGGGGCTGGACTATGGCTACACCTTC,CSVEARGLDYGYTF
TRBV5-4,TRBJ1-1,TRBD1,-,TGTGCCAGCAGCTCGGCAGGGGGTGACCGTAATGAAGCTTTCTTT,CASSSAGGDRNEAFF